This T cell receptor beta chain derives from a study of neurological immune-mediated disorders (dated 2019 in TCRdb). General notes on the study: Peripheral blood TCR-beta repertoires from HTLV-I-associated myelopathy (HAM/TSP) patients, multiple sclerosis patients and healthy controls were compared by UMI-based sequencing. The cohort was made up of 65 to 75 subjects, consisting of roughly 15 HAM/TSP patients, some 35 multiple sclerosis patients and about 20 healthy controls. Alongside PBMC samples, the set of around 99 TCR-beta libraries contained longitudinal samples, technical triplicates, and paired CD4+ and CD8+ T-cell subsets that had been sorted. Technical triplicate libraries were sequenced to precisely calculate the variability in frequency of each individual clone. Overall study results and their limits: TCR clonal expansion was highest in HAM/TSP patients and lowest in MS patients, with MS patients falling below even healthy controls. Expanded clones from different subjects shared no identical CDR3 amino acid sequences, which suggests that TCR-beta repertoires were private in all groups.

The junction shows trimming of 2 bases on V and 1 base on J, plus 12 bases between the germline ends. The germline V gene specifies SGHRS as CDR1 and YFSETQ as CDR2. The CDR3 holds 16 amino acids from the cysteine to the phenylalanine. The DNA shown is the 48-base CDR3, in frame from base 1. This clonotype has ten or more counts. It lacks a known antigen. Base qualities are not at hand, and no much larger clone is one base apart. This sample's time point label indicates: technical triplicate 1. For the sorted-subset TCR libraries, the starting material was over 750,000 sorted CD4+ or CD8+ T cells. Peripheral blood was subjected to Ficoll-Hypaque density gradient centrifugation to isolate PBMCs, which were then cryopreserved in liquid nitrogen. The study also sequenced paired sorted CD4+ and CD8+ subsets from healthy controls, HAM/TSP patients and MS patients. cDNA was synthesized by template-switch 5'RACE using a primer with a 10-nucleotide random unique molecular identifier that tagged each TCR transcript. Over 180 million TCR-beta sequences, covering 15-18 subjects, were produced in each sequencing run. Total RNA was extracted with the RNeasy kit. TCR-beta VDJ regions were amplified with primers for the TCR constant region and the 5'RACE anchor, using the KAPA Real-time Library Amplification kit. Sample indexes and Illumina adaptors were added in a first PCR, and a second PCR then increased library yield. After Ampure bead purification, the roughly 650 bp TCR product was size-selected on a 2% E-gel SizeSelection system. Library quality was checked on a Bioanalyzer, concentration was measured with Qubit, and libraries were quantified with the Kapa Library Quantification kit before pooling. Libraries were sequenced paired-end 2 x 150 bp on an Illumina HiSeq 2500. To increase sequence diversity, roughly 24-31% phiX was spiked into each library pool. The authors' analysis ran thus. The quality-filtered reads were processed with the UMI-based MiGEC pipeline, whose error correction step removed more than 90% of the raw TCR sequences. VDJ genes were aligned to IMGT germline references, and each clonotype was defined by a unique CDR3 amino acid sequence together with V-J genes. Clonal expansion, Shannon diversity, and CDR3 relatedness (CalcPairwiseDistances, ClusterSamples) were evaluated with VDJtools, and phylogenetic trees were built with CLCbio workbench. Expanded clones were defined as having at least 8 unique UMIs, based on coefficient-of-variation modelling across technical triplicates. TCRdb reprocessed the public reads (quality trimming at Q25 with fastp, clone calling with MiXCR) and kept in-frame beta chains. All rows with the same CDR3 protein become a single entry with the most common DNA and genes. None of the V and J calls come from the authors' own analysis; TCRdb made them. The sample table holds 20,000 to 25,000 distinct CDR3 sequences, of which 13% were seen once. The ten largest make up around 5% of the sample.

The receptor was isolated from a female donor with HTLV-1-associated myelopathy (HAM/TSP). The specimen sequenced was CD4+ T cells from blood. The chain couples TRBV5-1 to TRBJ2-2; the D gene is perhaps TRBD1, from 6 matching bases. The CDR3 has the sequence CASSLSPTGNTGELFF. The DNA reads TGCGCCAGCAGCTTATCCCCGACAGGGAACACCGGGGAGCTGTTTTTT.